The rows below give T cell receptor beta chains drawn from one sample of a study of response to subunit inactivated influenza vaccine. TCRdb used MiXCR to reprocess the RT-PCR reads, holding one entry per CDR3 protein. In the table there are around 480,000 distinct CDR3 sequences, 9.5% to 12% of which are singletons. The sample here was PBMCs from blood, taken 45 days after vaccination. These receptors were taken from a man aged 45-65 years who received an inactivated influenza vaccine. The CDR3 runs from the conserved cysteine through the conserved F or W. Fields, in order: V gene, CDR3 length, D gene, J gene, clone size, CDR3 DNA, CDR3 protein. D genes are given only for firm matches. Size is stated for part of the rows, as once, few or many counts, or as a class when the clone is expanded.

v_call: TRBV29-1
cdr3_length: 13
d_call: -
j_call: TRBJ1-5
clone_size: -
cdr3_nt: TGCAGCGCTCTAGCGTCCGCCAATCAGCCCCAGCATTTT
cdr3_aa: CSALASANQPQHF

v_call: TRBV7-9
cdr3_length: 14
d_call: -
j_call: TRBJ2-1
clone_size: -
cdr3_nt: TGTGCCAGCAGCTTCGGCGACAGTTACAATGAGCAGTTCTTC
cdr3_aa: CASSFGDSYNEQFF

v_call: TRBV9
cdr3_length: 14
d_call: -
j_call: TRBJ2-2
clone_size: -
cdr3_nt: TGTGCCAGCAGCGTCTTGGGGAACACCGGGGAGCTGTTTTTT
cdr3_aa: CASSVLGNTGELFF

v_call: TRBV6-1
cdr3_length: 14
d_call: TRBD2
j_call: TRBJ2-7
clone_size: -
cdr3_nt: TGTGCCAGCAGTGAACTAGCGGGAGTTTACGAGCAGTACTTC
cdr3_aa: CASSELAGVYEQYF

v_call: TRBV28
cdr3_length: 15
d_call: TRBD1
j_call: TRBJ2-1
clone_size: many
cdr3_nt: TGTGCCAGCAGTTCACCGGACAGGGTCCACAATGAGCAGTTCTTC
cdr3_aa: CASSSPDRVHNEQFF

v_call: TRBV29-1
cdr3_length: 11
d_call: -
j_call: TRBJ1-2
clone_size: -
cdr3_nt: TGCAGCCTTGGGGGGAACTATGGCTACACCTTC
cdr3_aa: CSLGGNYGYTF

v_call: TRBV7-7
cdr3_length: 16
d_call: -
j_call: TRBJ2-5
clone_size: -
cdr3_nt: TGTGCCAGCAGCTTACACTTTGGGGGGAGGCAAGAGACCCAGTACTTC
cdr3_aa: CASSLHFGGRQETQYF

v_call: TRBV5-1
cdr3_length: 16
d_call: TRBD2
j_call: TRBJ2-1
clone_size: few
cdr3_nt: TGCGCCAGCAGCGACCCGCGGGAGTCTCACTACAATGAGCAGTTCTTC
cdr3_aa: CASSDPRESHYNEQFF

v_call: TRBV29-1
cdr3_length: 12
d_call: -
j_call: TRBJ2-5
clone_size: many
cdr3_nt: TGCAGCGTTGAAGTGGGGTCGGAGACCCAGTACTTC
cdr3_aa: CSVEVGSETQYF

v_call: TRBV7-9
cdr3_length: 16
d_call: TRBD1
j_call: TRBJ2-2
clone_size: -
cdr3_nt: TGTGCCAGCAGCTCCCGGGACAGGGGGAACACCGGGGAGCTGTTTTTT
cdr3_aa: CASSSRDRGNTGELFF

v_call: TRBV5-1
cdr3_length: 14
d_call: TRBD1
j_call: TRBJ1-4
clone_size: few
cdr3_nt: TGCGCCAGCAGCCCGGGACAGGGAGATGAAAAACTGTTTTTT
cdr3_aa: CASSPGQGDEKLFF

v_call: TRBV7-8
cdr3_length: 16
d_call: TRBD2
j_call: TRBJ2-1
clone_size: once
cdr3_nt: TGTGCCAGCAGCTTAGTAAGGGGCGGGAGCGGTTATGAGCAGTTCTTC
cdr3_aa: CASSLVRGGSGYEQFF

v_call: TRBV12-3/TRBV12-4
cdr3_length: 15
d_call: -
j_call: TRBJ1-5
clone_size: few
cdr3_nt: TGTGCCAGCACCCCTGTTTTAGACGCTCATCAGCCCCAGCATTTT
cdr3_aa: CASTPVLDAHQPQHF

v_call: TRBV7-8
cdr3_length: 14
d_call: -
j_call: TRBJ2-5
clone_size: -
cdr3_nt: TGTGCCAGCAGCCCACCGGTTATGGAAGGGACCCAGTACTTC
cdr3_aa: CASSPPVMEGTQYF

v_call: TRBV6-5
cdr3_length: 14
d_call: -
j_call: TRBJ2-5
clone_size: few
cdr3_nt: TGTGCCAGCAGTTACTCTAGGTTGGGGGAGACCCAGTACTTC
cdr3_aa: CASSYSRLGETQYF

v_call: TRBV5-1
cdr3_length: 13
d_call: -
j_call: TRBJ2-5
clone_size: -
cdr3_nt: TGCGCCAGCAGCCCGGTTGGACAAGAGACCCAGTACTTC
cdr3_aa: CASSPVGQETQYF

v_call: TRBV7-7
cdr3_length: 13
d_call: TRBD2
j_call: TRBJ2-3
clone_size: few
cdr3_nt: TGTGCTAGCAGCCCGGGGGGGGCAGATACGCAGTATTTT
cdr3_aa: CASSPGGADTQYF

v_call: TRBV20-1
cdr3_length: 14
d_call: -
j_call: TRBJ2-1
clone_size: -
cdr3_nt: TGCAGTTCCGGAGAAGGGCCCAAGGGCAATGAGCAGTTCTTC
cdr3_aa: CSSGEGPKGNEQFF

v_call: TRBV4-3
cdr3_length: 16
d_call: TRBD2
j_call: TRBJ2-1
clone_size: few
cdr3_nt: TGCGCCAGCAGCCAAGTGTCAAGCGGGAGGGCCGGGGGGCAGTTCTTC
cdr3_aa: CASSQVSSGRAGGQFF

v_call: TRBV27
cdr3_length: 15
d_call: -
j_call: TRBJ2-4
clone_size: -
cdr3_nt: TGTGCCAGCAGAATCGCCGGGACACCAAAAAACATTCAGTACTTC
cdr3_aa: CASRIAGTPKNIQYF

v_call: TRBV20-1
cdr3_length: 13
d_call: -
j_call: TRBJ2-4
clone_size: few
cdr3_nt: TGCAGTGTTGAGGACCGAGCCAAAAACATTCAGTACTTC
cdr3_aa: CSVEDRAKNIQYF

v_call: TRBV7-2
cdr3_length: 15
d_call: -
j_call: TRBJ1-1
clone_size: -
cdr3_nt: TGTGCCAGCAGCTCCCCACCCCATCGAGGCACTGAAGCTTTCTTT
cdr3_aa: CASSSPPHRGTEAFF

v_call: TRBV12-3/TRBV12-4
cdr3_length: 13
d_call: -
j_call: TRBJ2-5
clone_size: -
cdr3_nt: TGTGCCAGCAGTTTAGACGGGAAAGAGACCCAGTACTTC
cdr3_aa: CASSLDGKETQYF

v_call: TRBV5-1
cdr3_length: 14
d_call: TRBD2
j_call: TRBJ2-5
clone_size: few
cdr3_nt: TGCGCCAGCAGCGAAGGCGGGAGGGAGGAGACCCAGTACTTC
cdr3_aa: CASSEGGREETQYF

v_call: TRBV11-2
cdr3_length: 19
d_call: TRBD2
j_call: TRBJ2-1
clone_size: few
cdr3_nt: TGTGCCAGCAGCCCCATTAGAGGACAGCGGGGGGGCCGGGCCTATGAGCAGTTCTTC
cdr3_aa: CASSPIRGQRGGRAYEQFF

v_call: TRBV11-1
cdr3_length: 18
d_call: -
j_call: TRBJ2-1
clone_size: -
cdr3_nt: TGTGCCAGCAGCTTAGGTCAGTGGCGAAAAAGCTCCTACAATGAGCAGTTCTTC
cdr3_aa: CASSLGQWRKSSYNEQFF

v_call: TRBV4-3
cdr3_length: 18
d_call: TRBD2
j_call: TRBJ2-1
clone_size: many
cdr3_nt: TGCGCCAGCAGCCAACATTTAGCGGGAGGGGCCTCCTACAATGAGCAGTTCTTC
cdr3_aa: CASSQHLAGGASYNEQFF